These 23 T cell receptor beta chains came from one sample sequenced in a study of cytomegalovirus exposure and HLA in healthy donors. PCR involved 60 Vbeta and 13 Jbeta primers. Sequencing was performed with immunoSEQ multiplex PCR; in TCRdb, only in-frame clones are kept and a portion is missing. The table records more than 95,000 clones, around 67% of them present only once. Sequencing used PBMCs. The origin of the receptors is a woman in her fifties or sixties in good health and CMV-seronegative.

The chain employs TRBV5-8 and TRBJ1-5; TRBD1 agrees at 8 bases. V shed 0 bases and J 9 bases; nucleotides not matched to a gene: 11. This CDR3 spans 16 amino acids. CDR1 is SGHTS and CDR2 is YDEGEE in the germline V gene. The CDR3 bases are TGTGCCAGCAGCTTGGCCCTCGGACAGGGCATTGCGCCCCAGCATTTT. This sequence encodes CASSLALGQGIAPQHF.

The chain employs TRBV27 and TRBJ2-5, with TRBD1 matching over 12 bases. CDR1 MNHEY and CDR2 SMNVEV come from the germline V gene (reference sequence). The CDR3 has 18 residues. The V gene end was trimmed by 6 bases and the J gene end by 5 bases; junction bases not matched to a gene: 16. The CDR3 loop is CASSLTGTGGAIRETQYF. CDR3 sequence (DNA): TGTGCCAGCAGCCTAACCGGGACAGGGGGCGCAATCCGGGAGACCCAGTACTTC.

A few counts support this clone. The V and J genes are TRBV5-1 and TRBJ1-1, with D uncertain. The CDR3 extends over 12 amino acids. CDR1 and CDR2 (germline): SGHRS, YFSETQ. V was cut by 2 bases and J by 3 bases, with 5 bases left in between. CDR3 in amino acids: CASSFSDTEAFF. DNA of the CDR3: TGCGCCAGCAGCTTTTCGGACACTGAAGCTTTCTTT. The full variable domain, in which reference TRBV5-1 and TRBJ1-1 provide the parts outside the CDR3, is KAGVTQTPRYLIKTRGQQVTLSCSPISGHRSVSWYQQTPGQGLQFLFEYFSETQRNKGNFPGRFSGRQFSNSRSEMNVSTLELGDSALYLCASSFSDTEAFFGQGTRLTVV.

Here the CDR3 DNA reads TGCAGCGTTGAACCCCGTCAGGGGATATATGGCTACACCTTC. Translating gives CSVEPRQGIYGYTF. The rearrangement joins TRBV29-1 to TRBJ1-2; D is possibly TRBD1 (6 bases). This CDR3 is 14 amino acids long. Germline assignment: CDR1 SQVTM and CDR2 ANQGSEA. The V end lost 2 bases, the J end lost 5 bases, and 15 bases lay between the germline ends.

The chain has TRBV5-8 and TRBJ2-7; perhaps TRBD2 as D (6 bases). Germline assignment: CDR1 SGHTS and CDR2 YDEGEE. Trimming cost V 0 bases and J 5 bases, with 9 bases left between them. The CDR3 has 13 amino acids. For the CDR3, the DNA is TGTGCCAGCAGCTTGGCGGGGAGGAACGAGCAGTACTTC. Translated, it gives CASSLAGRNEQYF.

The chain employs TRBV13 and TRBJ1-2; TRBD1 might be the D (6 bases). This CDR3 comprises 13 residues. From germline, CDR1 is PRHDT and CDR2 FYEKMQ (reference sequence). V lost 6 bases, J lost 8 bases, and 16 bases lay in between. DNA of the CDR3: TGTGCCAGCAGGGGGTCGGGACAAGAGGGCTACACCTTC. Translated: CASRGSGQEGYTF.

This clone showed up just a few times. The J gene is TRBJ2-2, the V gene TRBV28; D unresolved. The CDR3 covers 19 residues. Per the germline V gene, CDR1 is MDHEN and CDR2 is SYDVKM. V lost 6 bases to trimming and J lost 0 bases, with 23 bases between them. DNA of the CDR3: TGTGCCAGCAGCCCGGTGATGTTTGCCACTCTTTCGAACACCGGGGAGCTGTTTTTT. The encoded protein is CASSPVMFATLSNTGELFF.

The chain is built from TRBV14 and TRBJ1-1; D is unresolved. The CDR3 is 12 residues long. The V end was cut by 1 base, the J end by 7 bases, with 7 bases between. Germline V lookup: CDR1 SGHDN, CDR2 FVKESK. CDR3 loop: CASSQAAGEAFF. In nucleotides, the CDR3 is TGTGCCAGCAGCCAAGCGGCAGGTGAAGCTTTCTTT.

This clone was detected only once. J is TRBJ1-4 and V is TRBV15, with a weak D call TRBD1 (5 bases). The CDR3 runs to 18 residues. V gave up 0 bases and J gave up 4 bases, with 18 bases separating them. CDR1 LNHNV and CDR2 YYDKDF come from the germline V gene (reference sequence). CDR3 nucleotides: TGTGCCACCAGCAGAGATGGGGCTGGGGAGGCGGGTAATGAAAAACTGTTTTTT. Its translation: CATSRDGAGEAGNEKLFF.

This sequence joins TRBV4-1 and TRBJ2-7; 12 bases are a match to TRBD2. This CDR3 comprises 20 residues. J gave up 1 base and V 0 bases, and 13 bases lay outside the gene matches. Per the germline V gene, CDR1 is MGHRA and CDR2 is YSYEKL. CDR3 sequence: CASSQDRASGGARGSYEQYF. CDR3 coding DNA: TGCGCCAGCAGCCAAGATAGGGCTAGCGGGGGGGCCAGGGGGTCCTACGAGCAGTACTTC.

Here the CDR3 reads CASSLVGGTGYF. In DNA, the CDR3 is TGTGCCAGCAGCTTAGTGGGGGGGACAGGGTACTTC. J is TRBJ2-5 and V is TRBV7-2, with TRBD1 as a possible D gene (8 bases). This CDR3 spans 12 amino acids. Looked up from germline, CDR1 is SGHTA and CDR2 is FQGNSA. V lost 1 base, J lost 13 bases, and 13 bases lay in between.

This clone was seen only once. V usage is TRBV11-3 and J usage is TRBJ2-7; 7 positions agree with TRBD1. The CDR3 length is 18 residues. Germline V gene data show CDR1 as SGHNT and CDR2 as YENEEA. V lost 10 bases and J lost 4; bases outside the gene matches: 25. Written as DNA, the CDR3 is TGTGCCACCTCATCCCGGGGCCAAAACGACAGGGTGGTTTACGAGCAGTACTTC. Amino acid sequence: CATSSRGQNDRVVYEQYF.

This chain joins TRBV29-1 and TRBJ2-5; 7 bases are a match to TRBD1. There are 15 residues in the CDR3. In germline, CDR1 is SQVTM, CDR2 ANQGSEA. V trimming: 6 bases; J trimming: 4 bases; junction bases outside the gene matches: 14. DNA of the CDR3: TGCAGCGTCCGATTGGGACAGCTGGTGGCAGAGACCCAGTACTTC. Its translation is CSVRLGQLVAETQYF.

The chain is built from TRBV5-4 and TRBJ2-3; 8 nucleotides agree with TRBD1. Germline CDR1 is SGHNT and CDR2 is YYREEE (reference sequence). V dropped 4 bases and J dropped 0; count of bases not matched to a gene: 4. This CDR3 contains 15 residues. CDR3 in DNA: TGTGCCAGCAGCCCGACAGGGGCCAGCACAGATACGCAGTATTTT. Translated, it gives CASSPTGASTDTQYF.

In this sample, this clone turned up a few times. The rearrangement uses TRBV4-2 and TRBJ1-2, with 10 bases that match TRBD1. The germline gives CDR1 LGHNA, CDR2 YNFKEQ. This CDR3 region has 15 residues. The V and J ends lost 1 base and 8 bases, in that order; junction bases with no gene match: 7. The CDR3 loop reads CASSQVGTGARGYTF. The CDR3 nucleotides read TGTGCCAGCAGCCAAGTTGGGACAGGGGCTCGCGGCTACACCTTC.

The V and J genes are TRBV7-9 and TRBJ1-1, with 7 bases matching TRBD1. The CDR3 is made up of 13 amino acids. Germline V gene data show CDR1 as SEHNR and CDR2 as FQNEAQ (reference sequence). J gave up 5 bases and V 6 bases, and 6 bases lay outside the gene matches. CDR3 DNA: TGTGCCAGCAGTGACGCAGGGGGAACTGAAGCTTTCTTT. It is translated as CASSDAGGTEAFF.

This clone appeared a few times. Here the CDR3 DNA reads TGTGCCAGCAGCGTAGCTCCTAGCGGGAAATACAATGAGCAGTTCTTC. The encoded protein is CASSVAPSGKYNEQFF. The chain recombines TRBV9 with TRBJ2-1; TRBD2 agrees at 9 bases. The CDR3 covers 16 residues. Germline CDR1 is SGDLS and CDR2 is YYNGEE. Trimming removed 0 bases from V and 4 bases from J; junction bases left unmatched: 5.

The rearrangement joins TRBV7-2 to TRBJ1-2; D remains ambiguous. V was clipped by 4 bases and J by 8 bases, with 17 bases between them. The CDR3 is made up of 14 amino acids. The germline CDR1 and CDR2 sequences are SGHTA and FQGNSA. The CDR3 sequence is CASSSTLQSGGYTF. The CDR3 coding sequence is TGTGCCAGCAGCTCCACTCTGCAGAGCGGAGGCTACACCTTC.

The V and J genes are TRBV5-1 and TRBJ1-6; possibly TRBD1 for D (6 bases). Trimming pared 5 bases from V and 7 bases from J, leaving 10 bases between. The CDR3 consists of 13 residues. CDR1 is SGHRS and CDR2 is YFSETQ in the germline V gene. This CDR3 is CASRRQDNSPLHF. CDR3 DNA sequence: TGCGCCAGCAGGAGACAGGACAATTCACCCCTCCACTTT. The variable domain in full, completed from reference TRBV5-1 and TRBJ1-6, reads KAGVTQTPRYLIKTRGQQVTLSCSPISGHRSVSWYQQTPGQGLQFLFEYFSETQRNKGNFPGRFSGRQFSNSRSEMNVSTLELGDSALYLCASRRQDNSPLHFGNGTRLTVT.

The V call is TRBV6-1, the J call TRBJ2-7, with 7 bases that match TRBD2. This CDR3 contains 15 residues. Germline CDR1 is MNHNS and CDR2 is SASEGT. V gave up 7 bases and J gave up 3 bases; unmatched junction bases: 12. CDR3 sequence reads: CASMLSGTQYYEQYF. The CDR3 DNA follows: TGTGCCAGCATGCTCAGCGGGACCCAGTACTACGAGCAGTACTTC.

V and J are TRBV18 and TRBJ1-6; 9 nucleotides match TRBD1. The ends lost 3 bases at V and 0 bases at J; junction bases unmatched: 12. The CDR3 totals 20 residues. Germline loops: CDR1 KGHSH, CDR2 LQKENI. CDR3 amino acids: CASSPSSGTGSLSYNSPLHF. The CDR3 nucleotides read TGTGCCAGCTCACCTTCCTCCGGGACAGGGTCACTCTCCTATAATTCACCCCTCCACTTT.

J is TRBJ2-1 and V is TRBV11-3, with 9 bases aligning to TRBD2. This CDR3 is 16 amino acids long. Germline trimming cut 3 bases from V and 1 base from J; bases unmatched to any gene: 4. Germline CDR1 SGHNT, CDR2 YENEEA. For the CDR3, the DNA is TGTGCCAGCAGCTTCAATAGCGGGAGTTCCTACAATGAGCAGTTCTTC. Its protein is CASSFNSGSSYNEQFF. The full variable domain, rest sourced from reference TRBV11-3 and TRBJ2-1, is EAGVVQSPRYKIIEKKQPVAFWCNPISGHNTLYWYLQNLGQGPELLIRYENEEAVDDSQLPKDRFSAERLKGVDSTLKIQPAELGDSAVYLCASSFNSGSSYNEQFFGPGTRLTVL.

This clone was seen a few times. The V and J genes are TRBV5-6 and TRBJ1-1, with no clear D. Trimming left V 2 bases short and J 4 bases short, with 12 bases between. This CDR3 has 14 amino acids. Germline CDR1 SGHDT, CDR2 YYEEEE. The CDR3 bases are TGTGCCAGCAGCTTAGGGAGAGGAAGCACTGAAGCTTTCTTT. This sequence encodes CASSLGRGSTEAFF.